This TCR beta chain was identified during a study of blood T cell repertoires in COVID-19. Study context: The cDNA or gDNA used as material had been derived from T cells, B-cell-depleted T cells, or PBMCs.

Per the study methods: Estimation of nucleated cell counts was performed using reference gene primer amplification. The assay was immunoSEQ multiplex PCR, and TCRdb's table has in-frame clones only and misses some. V, J and clone size are taken as reported in that table, and D and trimming were inferred from the DNA itself. In the table there are 150,000 or so clones, roughly 80% of which are singletons. Germline V gene lookup returns CDR1 SGDLS and CDR2 YYNGEE. Trimming removed 3 bases from V and 5 bases from J; junction bases left unmatched: 6. The CDR3 runs 15 residues. The sequence derives from a woman between 55 and 75 years old with COVID-19, enrolled during active disease. J is TRBJ1-2 and V is TRBV9; 11 bases match TRBD1. The specimen was peripheral blood. The CDR3 DNA reads TGTGCCAGCAGCGAGGACAGGGGGCGTTGGTATGGCTACACCTTC. Amino acids: CASSEDRGRWYGYTF.